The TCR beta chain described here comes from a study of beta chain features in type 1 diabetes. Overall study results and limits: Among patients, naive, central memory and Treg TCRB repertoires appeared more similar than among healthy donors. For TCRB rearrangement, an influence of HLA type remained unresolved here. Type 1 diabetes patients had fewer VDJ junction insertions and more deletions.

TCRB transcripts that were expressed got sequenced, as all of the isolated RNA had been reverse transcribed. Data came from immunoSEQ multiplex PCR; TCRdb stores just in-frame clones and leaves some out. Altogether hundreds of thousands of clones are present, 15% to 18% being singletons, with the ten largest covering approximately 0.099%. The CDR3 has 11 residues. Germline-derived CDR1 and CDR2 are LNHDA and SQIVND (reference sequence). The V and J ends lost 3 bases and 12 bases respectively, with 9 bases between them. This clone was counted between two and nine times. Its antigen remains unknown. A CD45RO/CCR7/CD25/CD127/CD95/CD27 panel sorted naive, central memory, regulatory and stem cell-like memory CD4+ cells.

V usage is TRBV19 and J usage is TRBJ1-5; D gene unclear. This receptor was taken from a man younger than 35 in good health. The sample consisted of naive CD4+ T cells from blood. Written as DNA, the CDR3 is TGTGCCAGTAGTATTGGTCAAATCCAGCATTTT. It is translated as CASSIGQIQHF.